A selection of T cell receptor beta chains follows, all from one sample in a study of blood T cell repertoires in COVID-19. The protocol was immunoSEQ multiplex PCR, while the TCRdb copy is restricted to in-frame clones and leaves out a portion. Seen here are 250,000 or so clones, 90% observed once, and the top ten hold 2.1%. Sample: peripheral blood. All receptors derive from a woman aged 60-75 years with COVID-19, enrolled during active disease. CDR3s include the opening cysteine and the closing phenylalanine or tryptophan.

J | V | CDR3
TRBJ1-3 | TRBV2 | CASSAGALSSGNTIYF
TRBJ1-1 | TRBV27 | CASRGTGGFAFF
TRBJ2-7 | TRBV6-5 | CASRRGTTSSYEQYF
TRBJ2-2 | TRBV20-1 | CSASPGQGNTGELFF
TRBJ2-2 | TRBV5-5 | CASSLVLPSGTTGELFF
TRBJ1-1 | TRBV20-1 | CSARSRGEAFF
TRBJ2-7 | TRBV7-2 | CASSSRTSGTYEQYF
TRBJ1-2 | TRBV19 | CASSIDTTGGAYGYTF
TRBJ2-1 | TRBV6-2/TRBV6-3 | CASSRTGAGEQFF
TRBJ1-1 | TRBV4-3 | CASSQDRGTEAFF
TRBJ1-5 | TRBV6-2/TRBV6-3 | CASSYWRTGVLNQPQHF
TRBJ2-5 | TRBV2 | CASMTNREETQYF
TRBJ1-1 | TRBV7-9 | CASSSEMNTEAFF
TRBJ2-5 | TRBV5-5 | CASSFSGGQETQYF
TRBJ2-3 | TRBV5-4 | CASSRWGLAGNTDTQYF
TRBJ1-2 | TRBV14 | CASSPHGMGGYTF
TRBJ1-1 | TRBV5-4 | CASSLRGNTEAFF
TRBJ2-7 | TRBV15 | CATSSGGQFIYEQYF
TRBJ2-2 | TRBV19 | CASSSRTGGLTGELFF
TRBJ1-2 | TRBV10-3 | CAIRGGENYGYTF
TRBJ2-3 | TRBV10-3 | CAIRGGGGGDTQYF
TRBJ2-5 | TRBV12-3/TRBV12-4 | CASSGGGQETQYF
TRBJ2-5 | TRBV11-1 | CASRGLETRETQYF
TRBJ2-7 | TRBV19 | CASRSGTGVNEQYF
TRBJ2-3 | TRBV7-2 | CASSSRGGRGGDTQYF
TRBJ1-4 | TRBV30 | CAWSVRGGRPNEKLFF
TRBJ2-1 | TRBV30 | CAWNRQGAIYEQFF
TRBJ1-4 | TRBV5-4 | CASSPTTGGNEKLFF
TRBJ2-7 | TRBV27 | CASSFGTGAIYEQYF
TRBJ2-3 | TRBV5-1 | CASSFRGRRVTDTQYF
TRBJ1-5 | TRBV15 | CATSRDRGSNQPQHF
TRBJ1-2 | TRBV4-1 | CASSHSGQGGGYTF
TRBJ1-4 | TRBV19 | CASSMSAGRGNEKLFF
TRBJ1-4 | TRBV2 | CASSVPGTGEEKLFF
TRBJ1-5 | TRBV19 | CATRVAPRGNQPQHF
TRBJ1-1 | TRBV19 | CASSSRDRGNTEAFF
TRBJ1-1 | TRBV7-9 | CASSRINSEAFF
TRBJ2-5 | TRBV7-2 | CASSSRQGIETQYF
TRBJ2-2 | TRBV5-4 | CASSLGLTNTGELFF
TRBJ2-3 | TRBV7-3 | CASSLDSTTQYF
TRBJ1-1 | TRBV4-2 | CASSQVGVNTEAFF
TRBJ2-2 | TRBV7-2 | CASSSGQTNTGELFF
TRBJ2-7 | TRBV11-3 | CANVDPGTSATYEQYF
TRBJ2-5 | TRBV9 | CASSVEGTGYRTQYF
TRBJ2-1 | TRBV11-3 | CASSLEGHLQFF
TRBJ2-3 | TRBV28 | CASSLGLAGQGADTQYF
TRBJ1-2 | TRBV5-1 | CASRAATGEGGYTF
TRBJ1-6 | TRBV13 | CASSQGQTNSPLHF